This T cell receptor (beta chain) was recovered during a study of blood T cell repertoires in COVID-19. The junction had 9 bases not matched to a gene; V was cut back by 9 bases and J by 5 bases. Germline lookup yields CDR1 KGHDR and CDR2 SFDVKD. The CDR3 is made up of 15 amino acids. How the authors handled the data: Amplification with reference gene primers provided the estimates of nucleated cell counts. TCRdb's copy holds only in-frame clones and misses some; the assay was immunoSEQ multiplex PCR. The D gene and trimming were derived from the DNA, and the V and J assignments and clone size from that table. The sample carries a few hundred thousand clones, 75% to 90% recorded once.

The chain recombines TRBV24-1 with TRBJ2-2; 9 nucleotides agree with TRBD1. This TCR was recovered from a woman in her forties who had recovered from COVID-19. Sequenced: peripheral blood. The CDR3 region is CATRSGTGRTGELFF. The CDR3 bases are TGTGCCACCCGGTCCGGGACAGGGAGGACCGGGGAGCTGTTTTTT.